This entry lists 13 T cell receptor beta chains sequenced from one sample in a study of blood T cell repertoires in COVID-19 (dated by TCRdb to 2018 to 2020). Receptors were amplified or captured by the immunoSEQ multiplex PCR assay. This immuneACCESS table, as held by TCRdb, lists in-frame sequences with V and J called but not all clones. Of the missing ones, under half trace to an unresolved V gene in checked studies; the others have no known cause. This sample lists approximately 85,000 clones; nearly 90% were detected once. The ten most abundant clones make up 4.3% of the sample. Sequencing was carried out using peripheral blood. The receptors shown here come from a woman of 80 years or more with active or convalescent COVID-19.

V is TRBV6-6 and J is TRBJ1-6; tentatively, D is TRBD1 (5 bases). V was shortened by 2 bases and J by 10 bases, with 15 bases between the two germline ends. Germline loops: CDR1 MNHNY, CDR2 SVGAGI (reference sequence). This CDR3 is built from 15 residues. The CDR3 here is CASSYSGMGGSPLHF. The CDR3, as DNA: TGTGCCAGCAGTTACAGTGGTATGGGGGGGTCACCCCTCCACTTT.

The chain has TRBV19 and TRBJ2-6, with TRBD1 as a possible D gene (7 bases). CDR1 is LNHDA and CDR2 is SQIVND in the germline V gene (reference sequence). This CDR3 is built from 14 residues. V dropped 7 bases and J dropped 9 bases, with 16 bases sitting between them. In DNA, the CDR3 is TGTGCCAGTAAGGGGGCTTCGGAGGGCAACGTCCTGACTTTC. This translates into CASKGASEGNVLTF.

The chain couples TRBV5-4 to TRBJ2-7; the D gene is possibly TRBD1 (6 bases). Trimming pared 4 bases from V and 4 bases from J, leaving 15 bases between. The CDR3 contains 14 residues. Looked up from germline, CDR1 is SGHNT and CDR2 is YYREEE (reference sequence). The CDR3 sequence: CASSPNRDPYEQYF. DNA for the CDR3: TGTGCCAGCAGCCCCAACAGGGATCCGTACGAGCAGTACTTC.

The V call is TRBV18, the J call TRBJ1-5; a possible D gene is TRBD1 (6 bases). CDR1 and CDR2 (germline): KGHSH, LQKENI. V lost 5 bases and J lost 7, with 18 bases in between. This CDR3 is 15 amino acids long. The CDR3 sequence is CASSSNQGGDQPQHF. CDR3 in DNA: TGTGCCAGCTCATCGAACCAAGGGGGAGACCAGCCCCAGCATTTT. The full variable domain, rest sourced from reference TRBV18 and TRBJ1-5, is NAGVMQNPRHLVRRRGQEARLRCSPMKGHSHVYWYRQLPEEGLKFMVYLQKENIIDESGMPKERFSAEFPKEGPSILRIQQVVRGDSAAYFCASSSNQGGDQPQHFGDGTRLSIL.

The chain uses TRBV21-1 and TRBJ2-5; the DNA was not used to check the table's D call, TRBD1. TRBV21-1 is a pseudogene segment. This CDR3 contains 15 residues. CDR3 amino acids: CASSNAGTGGETQYF. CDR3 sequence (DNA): TGTGCCAGCAGCAACGCCGGGACAGGGGGAGAGACCCAGTACTTC.

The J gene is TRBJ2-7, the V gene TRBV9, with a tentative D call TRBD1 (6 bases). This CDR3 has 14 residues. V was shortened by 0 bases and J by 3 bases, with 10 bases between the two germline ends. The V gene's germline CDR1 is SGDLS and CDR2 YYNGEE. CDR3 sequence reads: CASSVGTGLYEQYF. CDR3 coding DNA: TGTGCCAGCAGCGTAGGTACAGGGCTCTACGAGCAGTACTTC.

Here the CDR3 DNA reads TGTGCTAGTGGTTTGGGACTTCGTTCAAGCACAGATACGCAGTATTTT. Amino acid sequence: CASGLGLRSSTDTQYF. The rearrangement joins TRBV12-5 to TRBJ2-3; D call uncertain. The CDR3 sequence is 16 residues long. V was clipped by 1 base and J by 0 bases, with 11 bases between them. Germline V CDR1 and CDR2: LGHNT, FRNRAP.

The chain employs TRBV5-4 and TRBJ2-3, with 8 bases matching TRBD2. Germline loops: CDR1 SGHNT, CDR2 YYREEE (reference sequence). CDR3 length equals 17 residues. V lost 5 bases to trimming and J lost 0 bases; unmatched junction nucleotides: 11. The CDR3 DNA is TGTGCCAGCAGTGACCCCCGGGGGGGGCTTAGCACAGATACGCAGTATTTT. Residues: CASSDPRGGLSTDTQYF.

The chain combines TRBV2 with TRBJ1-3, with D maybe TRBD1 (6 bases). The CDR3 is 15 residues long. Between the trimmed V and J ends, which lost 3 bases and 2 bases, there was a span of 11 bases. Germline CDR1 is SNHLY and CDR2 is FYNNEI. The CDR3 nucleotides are TGTGCCAGCAGTGATCCGGGGACAACTGGAAACACCATATATTTT. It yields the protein CASSDPGTTGNTIYF.

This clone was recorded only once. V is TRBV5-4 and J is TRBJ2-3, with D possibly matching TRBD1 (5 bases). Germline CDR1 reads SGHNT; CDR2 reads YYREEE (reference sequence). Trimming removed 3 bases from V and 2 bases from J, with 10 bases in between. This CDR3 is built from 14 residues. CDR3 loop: CASSSGRATDTQYF. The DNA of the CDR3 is TGTGCCAGCAGCTCAGGCAGGGCCACAGATACGCAGTATTTT.

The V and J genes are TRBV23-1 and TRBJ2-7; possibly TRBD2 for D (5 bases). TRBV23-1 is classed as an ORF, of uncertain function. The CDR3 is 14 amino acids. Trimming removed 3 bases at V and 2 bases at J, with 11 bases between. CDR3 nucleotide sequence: TGCGCCAGCAGTCAGTCGGGGTGCACCTACGAGCAGTACTTC. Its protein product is CASSQSGCTYEQYF.

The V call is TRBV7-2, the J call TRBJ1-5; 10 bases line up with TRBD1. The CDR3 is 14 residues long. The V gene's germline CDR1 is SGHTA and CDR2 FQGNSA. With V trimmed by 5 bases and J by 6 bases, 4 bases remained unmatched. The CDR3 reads CASSAGTGAQPQHF. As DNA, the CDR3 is TGTGCCAGCAGCGCTGGGACAGGGGCTCAGCCCCAGCATTTT. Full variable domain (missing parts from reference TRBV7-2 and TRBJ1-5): GAGVSQSPSNKVTEKGKDVELRCDPISGHTALYWYRQSLGQGLEFLIYFQGNSAPDKSGLPSDRFSAERTGGSVSTLTIQRTQQEDSAVYLCASSAGTGAQPQHFGDGTRLSIL.

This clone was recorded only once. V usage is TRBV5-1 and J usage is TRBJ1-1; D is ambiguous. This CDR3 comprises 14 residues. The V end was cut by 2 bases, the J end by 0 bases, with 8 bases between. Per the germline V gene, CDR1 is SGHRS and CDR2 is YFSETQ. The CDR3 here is CASSFTAMNTEAFF. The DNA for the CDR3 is TGCGCCAGCAGCTTTACAGCTATGAACACTGAAGCTTTCTTT.